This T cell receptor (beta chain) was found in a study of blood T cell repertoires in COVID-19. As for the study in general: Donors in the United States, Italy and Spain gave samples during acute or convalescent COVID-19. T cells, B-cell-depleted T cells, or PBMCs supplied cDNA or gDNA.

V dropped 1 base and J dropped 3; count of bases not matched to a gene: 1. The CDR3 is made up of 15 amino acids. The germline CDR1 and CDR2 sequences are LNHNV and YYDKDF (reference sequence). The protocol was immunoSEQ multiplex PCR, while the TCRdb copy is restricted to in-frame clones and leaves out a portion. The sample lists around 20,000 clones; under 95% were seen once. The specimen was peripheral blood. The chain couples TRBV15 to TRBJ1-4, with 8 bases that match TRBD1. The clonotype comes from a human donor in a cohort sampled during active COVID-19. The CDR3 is CATSRAGQANEKLFF. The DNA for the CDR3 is TGTGCCACCAGCAGAGCGGGACAGGCTAATGAAAAACTGTTTTTT.